This T cell receptor beta chain was recovered during a study of cytomegalovirus exposure and HLA in healthy donors. Both 60 Vbeta primers and 13 Jbeta primers went into the PCR. Repertoires were generated with immunoSEQ multiplex PCR, while TCRdb's copy carries only in-frame clones and drops some. Across about 130,000 clones, the top ten clones capture around 1.6% of the sample. Healthy bone marrow donors made up the cohort. With respect to this clone: Antigen specificity is unknown.

Germline loops: CDR1 MNHEY, CDR2 SMNVEV (reference sequence). CDR3 length equals 13 residues. Trimming shortened V by 5 bases and J by 4 bases, and 11 bases separated the two germline ends. Study observations and caveats: The study recorded fewer than 200 TCR beta chains that were cytomegalovirus-associated. In vitro work confirmed that three CMV-associated chains recognize CMV antigens. What a later analysis showed was that several of the most significant clusters appeared linked to common viral pathogens.

This clonotype was sampled from a woman aged 35 to 49 in good health and CMV-seropositive. Specimen: PBMCs. The rearrangement links TRBV27 to TRBJ1-2; D is ambiguous. CDR3 coding DNA: TGTGCCAGCAGTCTACTGAGCGGCTATGGCTACACCTTC. This sequence encodes CASSLLSGYGYTF.